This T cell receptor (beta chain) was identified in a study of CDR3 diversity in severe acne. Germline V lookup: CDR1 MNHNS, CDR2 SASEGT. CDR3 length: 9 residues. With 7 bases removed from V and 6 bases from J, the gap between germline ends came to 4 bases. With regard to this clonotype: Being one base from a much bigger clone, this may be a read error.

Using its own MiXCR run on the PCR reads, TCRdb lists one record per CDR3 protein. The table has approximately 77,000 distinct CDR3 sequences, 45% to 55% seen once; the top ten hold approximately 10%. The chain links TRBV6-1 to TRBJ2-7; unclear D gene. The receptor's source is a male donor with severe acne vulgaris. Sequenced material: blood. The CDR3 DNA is TGTGCCAGCACCCGCGAGCAGTACTTC. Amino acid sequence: CASTREQYF.